The clone carrying this TCR beta chain showed up just once. This specimen comes from a study of blood T cell repertoires in COVID-19. Germline V gives CDR1 SGDLS, CDR2 YYNGEE. V lost 3 bases and J lost 6; bases outside the gene matches: 5. The CDR3 runs 14 residues. TCRdb's table, derived via immunoSEQ multiplex PCR, lists solely in-frame clones and lacks some. This sample has about 260,000 clones, with 90% found just once. The chain links TRBV9 to TRBJ2-4; 8 nucleotides match TRBD1. Sequencing was done on a sample of PBMCs or T cells enriched from blood (not recorded which). This clonotype was obtained from a man over 45 who had been exposed to COVID-19. The CDR3 sequence is CASSATGGGNIQYF. The CDR3 DNA follows: TGTGCCAGCAGCGCCACAGGGGGAGGAAACATTCAGTACTTC.